A few counts support the clone carrying this T cell receptor beta chain. Its antigen is as yet unknown. The same CDR3 is also encoded by other DNA sequences in this sample. This CDR3 spans 13 amino acids. V was shortened by 0 bases and J by 3 bases, with 4 bases between the two germline ends. Germline lookup yields CDR1 SGHRS and CDR2 YFSETQ. The data are from a study of CD8+ T cells in alopecia areata. Study conclusions and caveats: Patients shared TCRs less clearly than mice did, possibly owing to HLA. Clonality exceeded that of normal scalp in lesional scalp, most notably in alopecia totalis/universalis.

Extracted RNA was reverse transcribed, and the resulting cDNA served as sequencing template. The table came from immunoSEQ multiplex PCR; TCRdb's copy has only in-frame clones and leaves some out. The sample records 220,000 or so clones, about 60% being singletons. Both peripheral blood and punch biopsies of lesional scalp skin were obtained from patients who had alopecia areata. The TCR comes from a human donor with alopecia areata. V and J are TRBV5-1 and TRBJ2-1; D remains ambiguous. The material was CD4+ T cells sorted from blood, obtained at week 0. CDR3: CASSLDSYNEQFF. CDR3 coding DNA: TGCGCCAGCAGCTTGGACAGCTACAATGAGCAGTTCTTC.